The 2 T cell receptor beta chains below come from one sample, sequenced in a study of blood T cell repertoires in COVID-19. Here immunoSEQ multiplex PCR was the method, and the copy in TCRdb shows in-frame clones only, minus some. This sample has under 45,000 clones; around four fifths occur once, and the top ten carry less than 7%. Source material: peripheral blood. The receptors originated from a man aged 50 to 60 with active COVID-19.

The rearrangement uses TRBV15 and TRBJ1-1, with D hard to call. Germline CDR1 reads LNHNV; CDR2 reads YYDKDF (reference sequence). This CDR3 spans 13 amino acids. The V and J ends lost 0 bases and 6 bases respectively, with 8 bases between them. The DNA of the CDR3 is TGTGCCACCAGCAGAGACCGATCAGCTGAAGCTTTCTTT. This codes for CATSRDRSAEAFF.

The chain joins TRBV28 to TRBJ2-2, with 9 bases lining up with TRBD2. The ends lost 1 base at V and 8 bases at J; junction bases unmatched: 8. In germline, CDR1 is MDHEN, CDR2 SYDVKM. The CDR3 is made up of 16 amino acids. The CDR3 DNA sequence: TGTGCCAGCAGTTTATATGTTAGCGGGAGTTCAGGGGAGCTGTTTTTT. It encodes CASSLYVSGSSGELFF. Supplemented by reference TRBV28 and TRBJ2-2, the full variable domain reads DVKVTQSSRYLVKRTGEKVFLECVQDMDHENMFWYRQDPGLGLRLIYFSYDVKMKEKGDIPEGYSVSREKKERFSLILESASTNQTSMYLCASSLYVSGSSGELFFGEGSRLTVL.